Shown below are 18 T cell receptor beta chains from a single sample sequenced in a study of tumor and adjacent non-tumor tissue in lung cancer. This sample's RNA came from whole unsorted tissue. The library came from three nested PCR rounds adapted from ARM-PCR protocols. TCRdb passed the multiplex PCR reads through MiXCR, listing each CDR3 protein once. The sample lists approximately 140,000 distinct CDR3 sequences, 60% to 70% occurring once. Specimen: lung tumor tissue. The receptors derive from a man in his 60s with small cell lung cancer.

As to this clonotype: A junction boundary mismatches the germline segment, possibly from a read error. The V gene is TRBV28, the J gene TRBJ2-3; the D gene could be TRBD1 or TRBD2 (5 bases each). There are 15 residues in the CDR3. The germline V gene encodes CDR1 MDHEN and CDR2 SYDVKM. CDR3 DNA: TGTGCCAGCAGTTATGGGACGCGTTTTACAGTTACGCAGTATTTT. Amino acids: CASSYGTRFTVTQYF.

This clonotype was observed a handful of times. The chain has TRBV5-8 and TRBJ2-1, with D perhaps matching TRBD2 (6 bases). CDR1 is SGHTS and CDR2 is YDEGEE in the germline V gene. Trimming left V 0 bases short and J 8 bases short, with 12 bases between. The CDR3 sequence is 14 residues long. The DNA of the CDR3 is TGTGCCAGCAGCTTGGAACTAGCTTCGGATGAGCAGTTCTTC. It codes for CASSLELASDEQFF.

This clonotype has ten or more counts. V is TRBV6-1 and J is TRBJ2-7, with a tentative D call TRBD2 (5 bases). The CDR3 has 12 residues. Trimming removed 6 bases at V and 5 bases at J, with 11 bases between. CDR1 is MNHNS, CDR2 SASEGT, per germline. DNA of the CDR3: TGTGCCAGCAGCAGTGTCGGGGACGAGCAGTACTTC. Translated: CASSSVGDEQYF.

A word on this clonotype: The CDR3 does not close with the conserved phenylalanine or tryptophan, likely indicating a read error. This sequence joins TRBV6-9 and TRBJ2-3; D gene unclear. This CDR3 is 16 amino acids long. Germline lookup yields CDR1 MNHGY and CDR2 SVAAGI. Written as DNA, the CDR3 is TGTGTCAGCAGTTACTCGATGGCCACCGGTACAGATACGCAGTATTTG. This codes for CVSSYSMATGTDTQYL.

This clonotype showed up just once. An end of the junction does not agree with germline; a read error may underlie this. The genes are TRBV11-3 and TRBJ2-2; possible D gene TRBD1, 6 bases. The CDR3 runs to 15 residues. Germline CDR1 SGHNT, CDR2 YENEEA. CDR3 region: CTSSLGAPFPGELFF. The DNA for the CDR3 is TGTACCAGCAGCTTGGGGGCACCATTCCCCGGGGAGTTGTTCTTT.

The J gene is TRBJ2-1, the V gene TRBV13; 9 bases match TRBD2. Germline V gene sequence: CDR1 PRHDT, CDR2 FYEKMQ (reference sequence). V lost 3 bases, J lost 8 bases, and 8 bases stayed unmatched. The CDR3 has 15 amino acids. The CDR3 bases are TGTGCCAGCAGCTTCGGGACTAGCTGGGGCGATGAGCAGTTCTTC. This encodes CASSFGTSWGDEQFF. The full variable domain, with the rest looked up from reference TRBV13 and TRBJ2-1, is AAGVIQSPRHLIKEKRETATLKCYPIPRHDTVYWYQQGPGQDPQFLISFYEKMQSDKGSIPDRFSAQQFSDYHSELNMSSLELGDSALYFCASSFGTSWGDEQFFGPGTRLTVL.

Here the CDR3 reads CSVSEGYSNQPQHF. The CDR3 bases are TGCAGTGTTAGCGAGGGGTATAGCAATCAGCCCCAGCATTTT. V gene TRBV20-1 combines with J gene TRBJ1-5; a weak D match, TRBD1 (5 bases). The germline V gene has CDR1 DFQATT and CDR2 SNEGSKA (reference sequence). The V end was cut by 7 bases, the J end by 0 bases, with 13 bases between. CDR3 size: 14 residues.

This clonotype occurred a few times. The CDR3 loop is CASSQGGGGPQETQYF. The CDR3 region has the DNA TGCGCCAGCAGCCAAGGTGGAGGGGGTCCTCAAGAGACCCAGTACTTC. The V gene is TRBV4-1, the J gene TRBJ2-5; TRBD1 or TRBD2 may be the D gene (6 bases each). In germline, CDR1 is MGHRA, CDR2 YSYEKL. Trimming cost V 1 base and J 2 bases, with 14 bases left between them. The CDR3 runs to 16 residues.

Remarks on this clonotype: This may be a read error, as it is one base from a much larger clone. This chain uses TRBV11-2 with TRBJ2-7, with D maybe TRBD2 (6 bases). Trimming removed 4 bases from V and 5 bases from J, with 12 bases in between. CDR3 length: 13 residues. The germline gives CDR1 SGHAT, CDR2 FQNNGV. The CDR3 DNA reads TGTGCCAGCAGCTCAGGCAGGGAGGACGAGCAGTACTTC. Amino acid sequence: CASSSGREDEQYF. The entire variable domain, with the rest obtained from reference TRBV11-2 and TRBJ2-7, is as follows: EAGVAQSPRYKIIEKRQSVAFWCNPISGHATLYWYQQILGQGPKLLIQFQNNGVVDDSQLPKDRFSAERLKGVDSTLKIQPAKLEDSAVYLCASSSGREDEQYFGPGTRLTVT.

This chain uses TRBV20-1 with TRBJ1-1, with no clear D. Germline V gene data show CDR1 as DFQATT and CDR2 as SNEGSKA (reference sequence). The CDR3 has 12 residues. The V and J ends lost 0 bases and 5 bases respectively, with 7 bases between them. CDR3 protein: CSARDLVTEAFF. The CDR3 DNA follows: TGCAGTGCTAGAGATTTGGTTACTGAAGCTTTCTTT.

V and J are TRBV4-1 and TRBJ2-5; 13 bases are a match to TRBD2. This CDR3 has 18 residues. The V gene end was trimmed by 3 bases and the J gene end by 1 base; junction bases not matched to a gene: 8. Germline values: CDR1 MGHRA, CDR2 YSYEKL. The DNA for the CDR3 is TGCGCCAGCAGCCATCCCGGGACTAGCGGGAACCGCCAAGAGACCCAGTACTTC. It is translated as CASSHPGTSGNRQETQYF.

This clonotype appeared many times. The chain is built from TRBV6-2 or TRBV6-3 and TRBJ2-1; the D is unclear. The ends were cut back, 0 bases at V and 6 bases at J, with 6 bases in the middle. From germline, CDR1 is MNHEY and CDR2 SVGEGT. This CDR3 is 13 amino acids long. The CDR3 here is CASSYSNSNEQFF. CDR3 nucleotide sequence: TGTGCCAGCAGTTACTCGAATTCCAATGAGCAGTTCTTC.

Comments on this clonotype: A much larger clone lies one base from this, so it may be a read error. CDR3 DNA: TGTGCCAGAAGCCCGACAGGGTTGGAGACCCAGTACTTC. Amino acids: CARSPTGLETQYF. J is TRBJ2-5 and V is TRBV5-6; 7 positions agree with TRBD1. J was trimmed by 5 bases and V by 8 bases; bases with no gene match: 9. Germline CDR1 SGHDT, CDR2 YYEEEE. This CDR3 has 13 residues.

Concerning this clonotype itself: Mismatch with germline at one junction end may stem from a read error. The chain is built from TRBV12-3 or TRBV12-4 and TRBJ2-2; no firm D call. The CDR3 length is 16 residues. CDR3 sequence reads: CTSTNGLAMNTGELFF. In DNA form, the CDR3 reads TGCACCAGCACCAATGGATTAGCAATGAACACCGGGGAGCTGTTTTTT.

This clonotype occurred once. One base away lies a much larger clone, so this may be a sequencing read error. The rearrangement joins TRBV5-4 to TRBJ2-3; D unclear. The germline V gene encodes CDR1 SGHNT and CDR2 YYREEE (reference sequence). The CDR3 loop spans 12 amino acids. CDR3 DNA sequence: TGTACCAGCAGCTTGGATACAGATACGCAGTATTTT. It translates to CTSSLDTDTQYF.

The chain uses TRBV10-2 and TRBJ2-7; D is unclear. The CDR3 consists of 13 residues. Germline CDR1 and CDR2: WSHSY and SAAADI. CDR3 in amino acids: CTSSDGRGYEQYV. CDR3 sequence (DNA): TGTACCAGCAGTGACGGTAGAGGCTACGAGCAGTACGTC.

About this clonotype: One junction end disagrees with the germline gene, perhaps due to a read error. V usage is TRBV11-2 and J usage is TRBJ2-1; 7 bases are a match to TRBD2. This CDR3 is 15 amino acids long. CDR1 is SGHAT, CDR2 FQNNGV, per germline. The CDR3 coding sequence is TGTGCCAGCAGCCCCCAGACGGCGGGAGAAAATGAGCAGCTCTTC. Its translation is CASSPQTAGENEQLF.

The chain joins TRBV2 to TRBJ2-1; TRBD1 matches 9 bases. Germline CDR1 is SNHLY and CDR2 is FYNNEI. V gave up 6 bases and J gave up 6 bases; unmatched junction bases: 6. This CDR3 has 14 amino acids. The CDR3 spells CASRDRTGANEQFF. The DNA of the CDR3 is TGTGCCAGCAGGGACAGGACAGGGGCCAATGAGCAGTTCTTC.